Listed here are 5 T cell receptor beta chains from one sample, sequenced in a study of T cell responses to AZD1222 COVID-19 vaccine. Clones were read by immunoSEQ multiplex PCR, and TCRdb kept only the in-frame ones, dropping some. This repertoire shows about 130,000 clones, around 87% found once; its top ten account for about 10%. The sample here was peripheral blood, taken on day 0 of AZD1222 vaccination. All receptors derive from an adult in good health.

The rearrangement joins TRBV14 to TRBJ1-1; TRBD1 is a possible D gene (5 bases). The germline gives CDR1 SGHDN, CDR2 FVKESK. CDR3 length: 17 amino acids. Trimming left V 0 bases short and J 0 bases short, with 14 bases between. CDR3 nucleotides: TGTGCCAGCAGCCAAGACGCGGGGGGTCTAATGAACACTGAAGCTTTCTTT. Residues: CASSQDAGGLMNTEAFF.

The chain employs TRBV6-6 and TRBJ1-2, with 7 bases that match TRBD1. J gave up 4 bases and V 6 bases, and 14 bases lay outside the gene matches. CDR1 is MNHNY and CDR2 is SVGAGI in the germline V gene (reference sequence). The CDR3 is 16 residues long. This CDR3 is CASRHRDSDASYGYTF. The DNA for the CDR3 is TGTGCCAGCAGACACCGGGACAGTGACGCTAGCTATGGCTACACCTTC.

The chain joins TRBV7-9 to TRBJ2-7, with unresolved D. The CDR3 runs 16 residues. Trimming removed 5 bases from V and 0 bases from J, with 17 bases in between. CDR1 is SEHNR and CDR2 is FQNEAQ in the germline V gene (reference sequence). CDR3 loop: CASSPRMGVDSYEQYF. CDR3 nucleotides: TGTGCCAGCAGCCCCCGCATGGGTGTGGACTCCTACGAGCAGTACTTC.

This rearrangement joins TRBV7-2 to TRBJ2-2; D is ambiguous. The V end was cut by 0 bases, the J end by 5 bases, with 7 bases between. The CDR3 has 14 residues. Germline CDR1 is SGHTA and CDR2 is FQGNSA. The CDR3 region is CASSLALGTGELFF. The CDR3 DNA is TGTGCCAGCAGCTTAGCGCTAGGGACCGGGGAGCTGTTTTTT.

The rearrangement joins TRBV7-2 to TRBJ2-7; a possible D gene is TRBD2 (5 bases). V was trimmed by 4 bases and J by 1 base, leaving 17 bases between them. The CDR3 has 16 amino acids. Germline assignment: CDR1 SGHTA and CDR2 FQGNSA. CDR3 DNA: TGTGCCAGCAGCTCGATGGCGGGTATAACTTCCTACGAGCAGTACTTC. It yields the protein CASSSMAGITSYEQYF.